This TCR beta chain was sequenced for a study of T cells in localized non-small cell lung cancer. Trimming stripped 6 bases from V and 0 bases from J, with 9 bases between. Germline assignment: CDR1 SGHNT and CDR2 YENEEA. The CDR3 totals 15 residues. Study outcomes and limitations: Heterogeneity within the tumor remains possible, as just one region underwent sequencing. T cell clonality was highest in uninvolved adjacent lung, above tumor. Among the top 100 tumor clones, a median about 60 appeared in adjacent lung.

This clone is judged medium-sized. Antigen unknown. Here immunoSEQ multiplex PCR was the method, and the copy in TCRdb shows in-frame clones only, minus some. Among more than 4,000 clones, around 29% were seen once, and the ten largest hold roughly 4.5%. V and J are TRBV11-3 and TRBJ1-6; D not certain. Sequenced material: lung tumor tissue, taken before any cancer treatment. This sequence was found in a man between 35 and 75 years old with stage III squamous cell lung carcinoma. Here the CDR3 reads CASSRTSSYNSPLHF. The CDR3 nucleotides are TGTGCCAGCAGTAGGACGAGCTCCTATAATTCACCCCTCCACTTT.